Each of the 3 T cell receptor beta chains below was sequenced from the same sample in a study of T-cell memory formation after mild COVID-19. TCRdb independently ran MiXCR on the 5' RACE reads; one entry per CDR3 protein. The table lists 100,000 to 150,000 distinct CDR3 sequences, approximately 15% of them singletons. Sample: PBMCs or a T cell subset sorted from them (not recorded which). These TCRs come from a man aged 18 to 29 who had mild COVID-19 (a few samples of this study predate the infection). Cell type and time point are not known.

This clonotype was seen a few times. This chain links TRBV28 with TRBJ1-3, with no clear D. Trimming stripped 5 bases from V and 4 bases from J, with 6 bases between. The CDR3 length is 12 residues. Per the germline V gene, CDR1 is MDHEN and CDR2 is SYDVKM. This chain's CDR3 is CASSVTGNTIYF. The DNA of the CDR3 is TGTGCCAGCAGTGTCACAGGAAACACCATATATTTT.

This clonotype was found a few times. The CDR3, as DNA: TGCAGTGCTGGAGGACAGGGCGGCGAAAAACTGTTTTTT. As protein: CSAGGQGGEKLFF. The chain combines TRBV20-1 with TRBJ1-4; 8 bases are shared with TRBD1. The CDR3 covers 13 residues. The germline gives CDR1 DFQATT, CDR2 SNEGSKA (reference sequence). The J segment lost 8 bases and the V segment lost 5 bases, leaving 7 bases of the junction unmatched.

This sequence joins TRBV20-1 and TRBJ2-7; D is possibly TRBD1 or TRBD2 (5 bases each). Trimming pared 6 bases from V and 6 bases from J, leaving 15 bases between. The V gene's germline CDR1 is DFQATT and CDR2 SNEGSKA (reference sequence). The CDR3 totals 12 residues. CDR3 nucleotide sequence: TGCAGTGCGGACGTGAGGGGCATCGAGCAGTACTTC. Residues: CSADVRGIEQYF.